This section outlines one T cell receptor beta chain sequence together with its context. Its antigen is unknown. Method: immunoSEQ multiplex PCR; TCRdb's copy keeps in-frame clones and lacks some. Of about 59,000 clones detected, about three quarters appear once; the ten largest clones hold approximately 1.1%. This entry is derived from a study of memory CD4+ T cells and cytomegalovirus serostatus. Study outcomes and limitations: Repertoires predicted CMV serostatus with median bootstrapped AUC of 0.95.

The germline V gene encodes CDR1 ENHRY and CDR2 SYGVKD. The CDR3 is 15 amino acids. The ends lost 6 bases at V and 9 bases at J; junction bases unmatched: 11. The sort gate was single viable CD3+CD4+CD8-CD45RO+ cells for memory CD4+ T cells. Sequenced: memory CD4+ T cells from blood. The rearrangement links TRBV10-3 to TRBJ2-1, with 10 bases identical to TRBD2. This sequence was found in an adult in good health and CMV-seronegative. The DNA for the CDR3 is TGTGCCATCAGCCAGCGGGAGGGCCTAGGGGGTGAGCAGTTCTTC. Its protein is CAISQREGLGGEQFF.